The sequence of this T cell receptor (beta chain) was determined in a study of cytomegalovirus exposure and HLA in healthy donors. Whole-study results and caveats: Within a later analysis, the majority of CMV-associated TCR beta chains appeared HLA-restricted. Cytomegalovirus-associated TCR beta chains were listed, numbering over 150.

After removal of 8 bases from V and 5 bases from J, the junction contained 8 bases not matched to a gene. CDR1 and CDR2 (germline): MNHEY, SVGAGI. The CDR3 length is 13 residues. 60 Vbeta and 13 Jbeta primers were used in PCR. Libraries were prepared by immunoSEQ multiplex PCR; TCRdb keeps only in-frame clonotypes and omits some of them. The data hold around 210,000 clones, with about three quarters observed a single time. About this clone itself: Antigen specificity is unknown.

The TCR sequence derives from a boy between 10 and 17 years old in good health and CMV-seronegative. What was sequenced was PBMCs. V usage is TRBV6-5 and J usage is TRBJ2-5; 7 nucleotides agree with TRBD2. The CDR3 protein is CASLRRAGETQYF. The CDR3 bases are TGTGCCAGCCTTCGGCGAGCGGGGGAGACCCAGTACTTC.